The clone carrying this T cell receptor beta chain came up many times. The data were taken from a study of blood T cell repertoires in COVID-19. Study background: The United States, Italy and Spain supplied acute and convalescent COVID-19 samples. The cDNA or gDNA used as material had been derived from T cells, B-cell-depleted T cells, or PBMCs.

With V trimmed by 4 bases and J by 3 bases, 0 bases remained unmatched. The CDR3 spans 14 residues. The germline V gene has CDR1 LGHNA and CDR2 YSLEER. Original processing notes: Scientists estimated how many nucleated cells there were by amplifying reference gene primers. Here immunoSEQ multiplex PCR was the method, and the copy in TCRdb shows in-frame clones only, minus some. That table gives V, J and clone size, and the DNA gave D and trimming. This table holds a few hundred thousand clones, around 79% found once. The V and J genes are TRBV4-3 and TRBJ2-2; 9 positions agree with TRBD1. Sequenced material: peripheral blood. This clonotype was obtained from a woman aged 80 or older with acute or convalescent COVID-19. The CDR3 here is CASSRTGDTGELFF. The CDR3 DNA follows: TGCGCCAGCAGCCGGACAGGGGACACCGGGGAGCTGTTTTTT.